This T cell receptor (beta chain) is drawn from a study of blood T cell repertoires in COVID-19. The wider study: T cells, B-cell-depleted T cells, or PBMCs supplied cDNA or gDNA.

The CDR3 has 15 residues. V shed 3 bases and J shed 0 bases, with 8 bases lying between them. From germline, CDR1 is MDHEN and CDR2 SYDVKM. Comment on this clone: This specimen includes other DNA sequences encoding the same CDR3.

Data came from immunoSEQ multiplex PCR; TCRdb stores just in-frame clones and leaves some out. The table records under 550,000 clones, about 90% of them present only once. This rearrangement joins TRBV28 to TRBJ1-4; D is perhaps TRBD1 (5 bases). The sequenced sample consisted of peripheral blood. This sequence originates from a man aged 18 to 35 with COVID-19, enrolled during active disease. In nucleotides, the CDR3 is TGTGCCAGCAGTTTGGGGGGAGCAACTAATGAAAAACTGTTTTTT. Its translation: CASSLGGATNEKLFF.